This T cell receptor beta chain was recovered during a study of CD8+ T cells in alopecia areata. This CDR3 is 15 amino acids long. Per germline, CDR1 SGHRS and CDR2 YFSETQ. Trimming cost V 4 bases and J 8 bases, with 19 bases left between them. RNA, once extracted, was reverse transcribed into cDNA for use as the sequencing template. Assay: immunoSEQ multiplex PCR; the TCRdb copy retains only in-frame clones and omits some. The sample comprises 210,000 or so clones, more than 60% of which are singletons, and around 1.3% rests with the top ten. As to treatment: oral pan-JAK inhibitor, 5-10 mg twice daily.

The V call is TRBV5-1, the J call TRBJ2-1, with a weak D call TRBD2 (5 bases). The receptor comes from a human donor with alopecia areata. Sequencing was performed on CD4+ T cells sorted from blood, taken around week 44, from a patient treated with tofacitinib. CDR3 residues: CASSQKLGGFDEQFF. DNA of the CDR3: TGCGCCAGCAGCCAAAAGCTCGGCGGGTTTGATGAGCAGTTCTTC.